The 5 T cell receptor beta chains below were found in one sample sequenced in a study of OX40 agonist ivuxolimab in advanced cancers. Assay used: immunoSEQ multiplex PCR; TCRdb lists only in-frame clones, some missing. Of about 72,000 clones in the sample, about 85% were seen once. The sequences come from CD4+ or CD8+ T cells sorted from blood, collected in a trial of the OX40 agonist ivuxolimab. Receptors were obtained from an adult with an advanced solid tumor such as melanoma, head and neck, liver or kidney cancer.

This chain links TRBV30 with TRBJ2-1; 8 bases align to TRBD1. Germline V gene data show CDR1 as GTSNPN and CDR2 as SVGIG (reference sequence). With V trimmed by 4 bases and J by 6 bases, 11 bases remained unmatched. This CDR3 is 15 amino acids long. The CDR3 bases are TGTGCCTGGACTACCCAGGGGGCTTGGGGCAATGAGCAGTTCTTC. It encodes CAWTTQGAWGNEQFF. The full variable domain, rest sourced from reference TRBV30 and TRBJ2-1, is SQTIHQWPATLVQPVGSPLSLECTVEGTSNPNLYWYRQAAGRGLQLLFYSVGIGQISSEVPQNLSASRPQDRQFILSSKKLLLSDSGFYLCAWTTQGAWGNEQFFGPGTRLTVL.

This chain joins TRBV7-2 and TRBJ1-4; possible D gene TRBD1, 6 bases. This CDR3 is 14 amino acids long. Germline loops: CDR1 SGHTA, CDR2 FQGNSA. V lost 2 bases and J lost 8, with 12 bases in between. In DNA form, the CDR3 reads TGTGCCAGCAGCTTATGGAGTAGGGGGGAAAAACTGTTTTTT. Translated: CASSLWSRGEKLFF.

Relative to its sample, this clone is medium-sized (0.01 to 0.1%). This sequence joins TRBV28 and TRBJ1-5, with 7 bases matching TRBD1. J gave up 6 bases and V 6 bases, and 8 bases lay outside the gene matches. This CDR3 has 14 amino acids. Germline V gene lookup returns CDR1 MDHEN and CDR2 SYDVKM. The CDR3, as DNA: TGTGCCAGCAGATTACAGGGGACGGGTCAGCCCCAGCATTTT. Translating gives CASRLQGTGQPQHF.

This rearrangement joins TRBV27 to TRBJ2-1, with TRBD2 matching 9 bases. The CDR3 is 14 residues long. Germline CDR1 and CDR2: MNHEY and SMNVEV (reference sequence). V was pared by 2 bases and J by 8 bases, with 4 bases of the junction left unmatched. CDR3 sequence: CASSLQSGRYEQFF. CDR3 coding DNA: TGTGCCAGCAGTTTACAAAGCGGGAGGTATGAGCAGTTCTTC.

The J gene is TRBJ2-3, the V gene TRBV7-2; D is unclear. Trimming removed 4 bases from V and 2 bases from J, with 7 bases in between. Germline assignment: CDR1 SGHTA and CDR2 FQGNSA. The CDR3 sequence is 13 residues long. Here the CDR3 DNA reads TGTGCCAGCAGCTACCTCCCCACAGATACGCAGTATTTT. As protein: CASSYLPTDTQYF.